These 10 T cell receptor beta chains originate from one sample sequenced in a study of identical twins. MiXCR, run by TCRdb on the 5' RACE reads, gives a single entry per CDR3 protein. The sample lists 300,000 to 400,000 distinct CDR3 sequences, roughly an eighth occurring once. The sample also formed part of further work on yellow fever vaccine responses in identical twins.

The specimen was CD8+ T cells sorted from blood. All receptors come from a woman between 18 and 29 years old in good health.

V usage is TRBV20-1 and J usage is TRBJ2-5; 9 bases fit TRBD2. The CDR3 is made up of 16 amino acids. The V gene's germline CDR1 is DFQATT and CDR2 SNEGSKA (reference sequence). The V segment lost 4 bases and the J segment 2 bases; nucleotides outside the gene matches: 11. This CDR3 reads CSAMWLAGTRQETQYF. The CDR3 nucleotides read TGCAGTGCTATGTGGCTAGCGGGAACCAGGCAAGAGACCCAGTACTTC.

The V and J genes are TRBV2 and TRBJ2-1, with 9 nucleotides matching TRBD1. The CDR3 is made up of 16 amino acids. In germline, CDR1 is SNHLY, CDR2 FYNNEI. Trimming at V came to 5 bases and at J to 4 bases, leaving 9 bases not matched to a gene. The CDR3 DNA reads as TGTGCCAGCAGTAGATGGGACAGGGCCTTGTACAATGAGCAGTTCTTC. Its protein is CASSRWDRALYNEQFF.

This clonotype was detected only a few times. The chain has TRBV29-1 and TRBJ2-1, with a weak D call TRBD1 (6 bases). The CDR3 sequence is 16 residues long. Germline CDR1 SQVTM, CDR2 ANQGSEA. Between the trimmed V and J ends, which lost 2 bases and 0 bases, there was a span of 14 bases. This CDR3 is CSVEPTGIGSYNEQFF. The CDR3 coding sequence is TGCAGCGTTGAACCTACAGGGATAGGCTCCTACAATGAGCAGTTCTTC.

The genes are TRBV6-1 and TRBJ2-3, with TRBD2 matching 7 bases. Trimming removed 2 bases from V and 2 bases from J; junction bases left unmatched: 10. The CDR3 runs to 17 residues. Per the germline V gene, CDR1 is MNHNS and CDR2 is SASEGT. The CDR3, as DNA: TGTGCCAGCAGTGAAATGGGCCCTGGGGACTACACAGATACGCAGTATTTT. As protein: CASSEMGPGDYTDTQYF.

This clonotype came up many times. The chain recombines TRBV6-1 with TRBJ2-5; 8 positions match TRBD2. The germline V gene has CDR1 MNHNS and CDR2 SASEGT. Trimming cost V 6 bases and J 1 base; bases outside gene matches: 10. The CDR3 is made up of 16 amino acids. CDR3: CASSPLSGEFQETQYF. The CDR3, as DNA: TGTGCCAGCAGCCCCCTTAGCGGGGAATTCCAAGAGACCCAGTACTTC.

Many counts were recorded for this clonotype. The gene calls are TRBV7-9 and TRBJ2-1; 9 bases are shared with TRBD1. Germline CDR1 reads SEHNR; CDR2 reads FQNEAQ (reference sequence). V was clipped by 6 bases and J by 8 bases; unmatched bases: 11. The CDR3 has 15 residues. The CDR3 here is CASRDRDREWDEQFF. The CDR3 DNA is TGTGCCAGCAGAGACCGGGACAGGGAGTGGGATGAGCAGTTCTTC.

The chain has TRBV9 and TRBJ2-1; 8 nucleotides line up with TRBD2. CDR3 length equals 15 residues. Germline CDR1 SGDLS, CDR2 YYNGEE. The trim removed 2 bases at V and 5 bases at J, leaving 6 bases unmatched. CDR3 loop: CASSVSGGANNEQFF. CDR3 DNA sequence: TGTGCCAGCAGCGTTTCCGGGGGGGCGAACAATGAGCAGTTCTTC.

This chain uses TRBV7-9 with TRBJ2-7; 9 bases align to TRBD1. V shed 5 bases, J shed 2 bases, and the junction held 10 bases outside the gene matches. Germline V gene data show CDR1 as SEHNR and CDR2 as FQNEAQ (reference sequence). CDR3 length equals 16 residues. CDR3 protein: CASSPLTGTGTYEQYF. CDR3 DNA: TGTGCCAGCAGCCCCCTCACCGGGACAGGGACCTACGAGCAGTACTTC.

The chain links TRBV20-1 to TRBJ2-7; 9 bases align to TRBD2. Germline V gives CDR1 DFQATT, CDR2 SNEGSKA (reference sequence). J lost 2 bases, V lost 0 bases, and 5 bases had no gene match. The CDR3 loop spans 15 amino acids. The CDR3 is CSAREGLAGTYEQYV. The CDR3 DNA reads as TGCAGTGCTAGAGAAGGTCTAGCGGGGACCTACGAGCAGTACGTC.

This clonotype was detected a few times. The chain uses TRBV28 and TRBJ2-1; 9 nucleotides agree with TRBD2. The length of the CDR3 is 15 residues. After removal of 2 bases from V and 6 bases from J, the junction contained 5 bases not matched to a gene. The V gene's germline CDR1 is MDHEN and CDR2 SYDVKM. CDR3 in DNA: TGTGCCAGCAGTTTAATAGCGGGAGAGCTCAATGAGCAGTTCTTC. This translates into CASSLIAGELNEQFF.